This record concerns one T cell receptor (beta chain) sequence. The sample is drawn from a study of blood T cell repertoires in COVID-19. TCRdb's copy holds only in-frame clones and misses some; the assay was immunoSEQ multiplex PCR. Of 200,000 to 300,000 clones listed, 70% to 90% are singletons. Germline V gene lookup returns CDR1 KGHSH and CDR2 LQKENI. V lost 4 bases to trimming and J lost 4 bases; unmatched junction nucleotides: 16. The CDR3 contains 18 residues. This receptor was identified in a woman in her fifties or sixties with acute or convalescent COVID-19. Sample: peripheral blood. The chain carries TRBV18 and TRBJ1-1; 9 bases agree with TRBD1. The CDR3 protein is CASSQRQFGTGLSTEAFF. DNA of the CDR3: TGTGCCAGCTCACAAAGACAATTCGGGACAGGGTTGAGCACTGAAGCTTTCTTT.